This TCR beta chain was identified during a study of blood T cell repertoires in COVID-19. In germline, CDR1 is SEHNR, CDR2 FQNEAQ (reference sequence). This CDR3 has 18 residues. Germline trimming cut 3 bases from V and 0 bases from J; bases unmatched to any gene: 7. Assay used: immunoSEQ multiplex PCR; TCRdb lists only in-frame clones, some missing. Of 310,000 or so clones listed, 80% to 95% are singletons. The specimen sequenced was peripheral blood. The chain carries TRBV7-9 and TRBJ2-2; TRBD2 matches 10 bases. The clonotype was recovered from a woman aged 25 to 39 with COVID-19, enrolled during active disease. The CDR3 region has the DNA TGTGCCAGCAGCTTCCTAGCGGGAGACTTATCGAACACCGGGGAGCTGTTTTTT. Its protein is CASSFLAGDLSNTGELFF.